This T cell receptor beta chain is drawn from a study of T cell repertoires in cytomegalovirus infection (dated by TCRdb to between 2018 and 2021). As for the study more broadly: Recently identified HLA-C-restricted CMV epitopes, whose presentation resists viral immunomodulation, were targeted by peptide stimulations together with well-studied HLA-B-restricted epitopes. The HLA type of each donor mattered for the analysis, because public TCR beta signatures pointed to carriage of CMV infection along with the matching HLA type.

Trimming removed 7 bases from V and 9 bases from J, leaving 19 bases between the germline ends. The CDR3 numbers 15 residues from cysteine through phenylalanine. Only the CDR3 DNA is retained, 45 bases long and in frame from the first base. Reading the germline V gene gives CDR1 MNHEY and CDR2 SVGAGI. The reads were generated on an Illumina HiSeq 1500. Through fastp at Q25 and MiXCR, TCRdb rebuilt clones from the public reads, retaining in-frame beta chains. Rows merge per CDR3 protein into single entries with the most common DNA and genes. The sample data list more than 55,000 distinct CDR3 sequences, and around 20% of these were observed just once. The ten largest clones add up to roughly 62% of the sample. Concerning this clonotype itself: The target of this receptor is not known. There are no base qualities to consult, and no much larger clone falls within one base.

Interpreted using the paper, the treatment or condition label stands for: in vitro stimulation with specific CMV peptide epitopes to enrich CMV-specific T cells. Overall study results and their limits: In both this cohort and an independent roughly 330-donor cohort, the cumulative frequency of public TCR beta family members distinguished carriers of CMV infection plus the relevant HLA type. The ex vivo response was dominated by HLA-C-restricted CMV-specific TCR beta clonotypes, which also provided the single most frequent clonotype in two of eight donors.

The sequence is built from TRBV6-5 and TRBJ1-6; the D gene is perhaps TRBD1, on 5 matching bases. The sequence came from a human donor in good health (CMV status not recorded). Some clones in this sample may be carry-over from other donors' samples. This material consisted of CD8+ T cells from cultured PBMCs, taken from culture after CMV antigen stimulation. CDR3 region: CASTPRGPGFSPLHF. The sequenced DNA: TGTGCCAGCACTCCTCGGGGACCGGGGTTTTCACCCCTCCACTTT.